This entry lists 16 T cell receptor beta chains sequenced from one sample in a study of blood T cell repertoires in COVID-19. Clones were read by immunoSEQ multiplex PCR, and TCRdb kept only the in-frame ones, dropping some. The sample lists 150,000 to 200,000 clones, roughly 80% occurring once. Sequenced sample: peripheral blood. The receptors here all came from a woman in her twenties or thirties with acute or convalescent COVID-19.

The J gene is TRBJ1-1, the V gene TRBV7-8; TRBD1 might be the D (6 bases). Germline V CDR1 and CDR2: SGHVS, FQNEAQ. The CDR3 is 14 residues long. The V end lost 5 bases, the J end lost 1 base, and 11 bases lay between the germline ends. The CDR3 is CASSHREGNTEAFF. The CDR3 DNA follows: TGTGCCAGCAGCCACAGGGAGGGGAACACTGAAGCTTTCTTT.

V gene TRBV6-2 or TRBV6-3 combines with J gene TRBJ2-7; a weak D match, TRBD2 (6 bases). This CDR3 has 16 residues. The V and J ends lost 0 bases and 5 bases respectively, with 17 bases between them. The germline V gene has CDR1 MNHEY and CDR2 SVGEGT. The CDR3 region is CASSYSKVGGRDEQYF. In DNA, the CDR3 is TGTGCCAGCAGTTACTCGAAGGTCGGAGGGAGAGACGAGCAGTACTTC.

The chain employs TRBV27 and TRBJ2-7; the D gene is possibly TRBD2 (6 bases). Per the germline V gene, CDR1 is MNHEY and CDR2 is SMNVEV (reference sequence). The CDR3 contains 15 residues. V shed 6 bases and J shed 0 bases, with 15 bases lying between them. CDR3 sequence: CASSRGGSASYEQYF. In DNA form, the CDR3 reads TGTGCCAGCAGCCGGGGAGGTTCCGCCTCCTACGAGCAGTACTTC.

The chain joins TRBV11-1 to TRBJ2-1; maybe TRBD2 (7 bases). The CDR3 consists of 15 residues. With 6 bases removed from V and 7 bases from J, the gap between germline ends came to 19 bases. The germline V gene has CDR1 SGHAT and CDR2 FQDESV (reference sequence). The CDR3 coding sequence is TGTGCCAGCAGTAATTTGGGGGGGCTAGCAAATGAGCAGTTCTTC. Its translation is CASSNLGGLANEQFF.

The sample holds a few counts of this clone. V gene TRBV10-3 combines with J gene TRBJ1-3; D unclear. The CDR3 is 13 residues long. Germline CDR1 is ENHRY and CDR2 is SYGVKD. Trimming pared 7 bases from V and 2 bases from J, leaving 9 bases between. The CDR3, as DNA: TGTGCCATCACAGCAGGTACTGGAAACACCATATATTTT. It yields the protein CAITAGTGNTIYF.

In nucleotides, the CDR3 is TGTGCCAGCAGTGTCGGGACAGGGGAAGAGACCCAGTACTTC. As protein: CASSVGTGEETQYF. J is TRBJ2-5 and V is TRBV27; TRBD1 matches at 10 bases. Germline values: CDR1 MNHEY, CDR2 SMNVEV (reference sequence). V shed 5 bases and J 3 bases; nucleotides not matched to a gene: 3. The CDR3 is 14 amino acids.

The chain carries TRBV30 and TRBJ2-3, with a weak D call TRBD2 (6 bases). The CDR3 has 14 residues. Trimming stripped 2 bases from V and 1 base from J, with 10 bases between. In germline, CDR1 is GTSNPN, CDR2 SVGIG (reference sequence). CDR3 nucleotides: TGTGCCTGGAGTTTGGGAGGTGGCACAGATACGCAGTATTTT. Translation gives CAWSLGGGTDTQYF. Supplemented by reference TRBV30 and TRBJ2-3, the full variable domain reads SQTIHQWPATLVQPVGSPLSLECTVEGTSNPNLYWYRQAAGRGLQLLFYSVGIGQISSEVPQNLSASRPQDRQFILSSKKLLLSDSGFYLCAWSLGGGTDTQYFGPGTRLTVL.

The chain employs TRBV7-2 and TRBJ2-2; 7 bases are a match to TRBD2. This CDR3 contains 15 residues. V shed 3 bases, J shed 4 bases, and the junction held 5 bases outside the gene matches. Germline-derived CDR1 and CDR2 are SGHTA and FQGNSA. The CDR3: CASSFASGLTGELFF. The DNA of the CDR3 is TGTGCCAGCAGCTTTGCTAGCGGCCTCACCGGGGAGCTGTTTTTT.

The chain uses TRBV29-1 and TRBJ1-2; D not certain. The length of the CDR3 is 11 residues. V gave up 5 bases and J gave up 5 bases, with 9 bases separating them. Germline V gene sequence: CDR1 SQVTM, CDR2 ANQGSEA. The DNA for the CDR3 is TGCAGCGTTCTGGCGGGTTATGGCTACACCTTC. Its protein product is CSVLAGYGYTF.

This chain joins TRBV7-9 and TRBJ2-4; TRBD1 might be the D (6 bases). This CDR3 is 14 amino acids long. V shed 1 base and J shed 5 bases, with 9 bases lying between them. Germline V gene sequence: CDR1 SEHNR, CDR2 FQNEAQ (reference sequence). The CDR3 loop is CASSLEGVQNIQYF. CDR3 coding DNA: TGTGCCAGCAGCTTAGAGGGGGTCCAAAACATTCAGTACTTC.

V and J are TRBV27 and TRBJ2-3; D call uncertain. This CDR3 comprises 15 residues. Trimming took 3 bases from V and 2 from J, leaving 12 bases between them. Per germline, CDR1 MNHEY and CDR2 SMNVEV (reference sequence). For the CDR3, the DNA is TGTGCCAGCAGTTTCCACCCCAACTTCACAGATACGCAGTATTTT. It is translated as CASSFHPNFTDTQYF.

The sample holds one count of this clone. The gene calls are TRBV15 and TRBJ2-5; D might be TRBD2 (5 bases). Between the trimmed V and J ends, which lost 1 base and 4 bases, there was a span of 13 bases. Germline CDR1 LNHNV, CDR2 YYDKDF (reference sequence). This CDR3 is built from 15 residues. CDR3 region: CATSRGDSAVETQYF. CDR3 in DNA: TGTGCCACCAGCAGAGGTGATAGCGCGGTAGAGACCCAGTACTTC.

The CDR3 DNA reads as TGTGCCAGCAGTGAGTGGGACCAGGGGACTGAAGCTTTCTTT. The encoded protein is CASSEWDQGTEAFF. This chain connects TRBV25-1 to TRBJ1-1; perhaps TRBD1 as D (6 bases). Germline loops: CDR1 MGHDK, CDR2 SYGVNS. Trimming removed 3 bases at V and 5 bases at J, with 13 bases between. The CDR3 runs 14 residues.

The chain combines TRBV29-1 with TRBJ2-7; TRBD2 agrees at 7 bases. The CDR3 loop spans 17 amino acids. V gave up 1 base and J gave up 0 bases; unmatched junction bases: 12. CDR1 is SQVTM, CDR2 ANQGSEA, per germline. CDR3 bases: TGCAGCGTTGAAGTAGGAGTAGCGGGTTTAAGCTCCTACGAGCAGTACTTC. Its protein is CSVEVGVAGLSSYEQYF.

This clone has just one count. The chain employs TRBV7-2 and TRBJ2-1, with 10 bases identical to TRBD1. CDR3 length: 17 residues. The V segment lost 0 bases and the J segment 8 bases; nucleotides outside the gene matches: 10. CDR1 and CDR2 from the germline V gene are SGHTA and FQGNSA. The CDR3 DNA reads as TGTGCCAGCAGCTTAGCGCGGACAGGGGGTATAATATATGAGCAGTTCTTC. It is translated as CASSLARTGGIIYEQFF.

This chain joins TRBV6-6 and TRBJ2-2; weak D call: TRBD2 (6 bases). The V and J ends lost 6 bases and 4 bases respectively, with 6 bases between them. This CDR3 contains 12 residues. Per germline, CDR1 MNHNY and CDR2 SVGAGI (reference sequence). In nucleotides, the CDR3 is TGTGCCAGCAGGGGGGGCACCGGGGAGCTGTTTTTT. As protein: CASRGGTGELFF.